Reported below is one T cell receptor (beta chain). Its antigen remains unidentified. Sequence at one end of the junction differs from germline and may be a read error. This record belongs to a study of vaccination effects on CD4 cells after COVID-19. Assay: immunoSEQ multiplex PCR; the TCRdb copy retains only in-frame clones and omits some. Of tens of thousands of clones in the sample, around 76% were seen once. After expansion with viral peptide pools in the ViraFEST assay, antigen-specific CD4+ T cells were sequenced. Having been cultured for around ten days, the cells underwent CD4+ T cell isolation. The person had a PCR-confirmed SARS-CoV-2 infection during March to December 2020. Days 3 and 7 saw half the medium replaced with IL-2 medium. CDR3 length equals 17 residues. Germline CDR1 reads SGHTA; CDR2 reads FQGNSA.

V is TRBV7-2 and J is TRBJ2-1; D call uncertain. This sequence originates from a human donor who had a prior SARS-CoV-2 infection. The specimen was CD4+ T cells from PBMCs cultured with HIV peptides, collected before COVID-19 vaccination. Subset here: HIV-1 Nef peptide pool negative control/reference culture. The CDR3 DNA is TGTGCCAGCAGCCATCTGGTTTGGGTTAGAACGCACAATCAGCAGTTCTTC. Protein product: CASSHLVWVRTHNQQFF.